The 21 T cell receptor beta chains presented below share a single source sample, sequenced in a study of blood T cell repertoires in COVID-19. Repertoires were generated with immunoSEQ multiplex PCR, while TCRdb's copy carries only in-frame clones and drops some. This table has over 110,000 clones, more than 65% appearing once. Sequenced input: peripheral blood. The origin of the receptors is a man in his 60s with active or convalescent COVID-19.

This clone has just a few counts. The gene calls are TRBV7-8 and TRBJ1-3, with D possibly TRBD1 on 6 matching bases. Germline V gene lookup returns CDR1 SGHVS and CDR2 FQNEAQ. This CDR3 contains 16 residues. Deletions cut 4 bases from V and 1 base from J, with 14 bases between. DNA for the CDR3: TGTGCCAGCAGCTATCGGGGGGCTGTTTCTGGAAACACCATATATTTT. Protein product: CASSYRGAVSGNTIYF. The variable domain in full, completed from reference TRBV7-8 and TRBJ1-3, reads GAGVSQSPRYKVAKRGQDVALRCDPISGHVSLFWYQQALGQGPEFLTYFQNEAQLDKSGLPSDRFFAERPEGSVSTLKIQRTQQEDSAVYLCASSYRGAVSGNTIYFGEGSWLTVV.

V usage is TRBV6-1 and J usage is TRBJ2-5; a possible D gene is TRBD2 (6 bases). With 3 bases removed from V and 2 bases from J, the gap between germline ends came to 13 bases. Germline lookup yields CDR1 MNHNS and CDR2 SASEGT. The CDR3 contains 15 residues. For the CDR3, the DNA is TGTGCCAGCAGTGATGTAGCGGAGGTACAAGAGACCCAGTACTTC. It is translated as CASSDVAEVQETQYF.

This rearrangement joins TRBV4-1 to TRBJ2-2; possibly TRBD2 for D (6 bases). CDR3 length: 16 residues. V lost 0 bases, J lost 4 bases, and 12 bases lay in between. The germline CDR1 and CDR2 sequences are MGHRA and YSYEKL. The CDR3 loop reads CASSQDLGLSTGELFF. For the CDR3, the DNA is TGCGCCAGCAGCCAAGATCTCGGACTATCCACCGGGGAGCTGTTTTTT.

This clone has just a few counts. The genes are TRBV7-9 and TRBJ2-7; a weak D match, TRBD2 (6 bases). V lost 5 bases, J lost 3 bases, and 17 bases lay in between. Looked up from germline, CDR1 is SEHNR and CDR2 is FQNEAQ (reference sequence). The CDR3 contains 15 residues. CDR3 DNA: TGTGCCAGCAGCGACTACCGGGACTCGCTCTACGAGCAGTACTTC. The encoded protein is CASSDYRDSLYEQYF.

The CDR3 loop reads CASSLWGAEAFF. DNA of the CDR3: TGTGCCAGCAGCTTATGGGGAGCTGAAGCTTTCTTT. The chain links TRBV11-3 to TRBJ1-1; D is uncertain. The CDR3 totals 12 residues. Per the germline V gene, CDR1 is SGHNT and CDR2 is YENEEA. V dropped 2 bases and J dropped 6 bases, with 7 bases sitting between them.

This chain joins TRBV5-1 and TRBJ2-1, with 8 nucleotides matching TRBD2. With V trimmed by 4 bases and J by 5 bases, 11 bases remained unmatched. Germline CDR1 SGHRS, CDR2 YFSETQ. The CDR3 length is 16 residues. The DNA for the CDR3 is TGCGCCAGCAGCCCGGCCGGGACTAGTTACGACAATGAGCAGTTCTTC. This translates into CASSPAGTSYDNEQFF.

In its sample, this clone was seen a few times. CDR3 sequence: CASSPGQFYTEAFF. The CDR3 DNA is TGTGCCAGTAGTCCGGGACAGTTTTACACTGAAGCTTTCTTT. J is TRBJ1-1 and V is TRBV19, with 7 bases identical to TRBD1. Germline trimming cut 5 bases from V and 3 bases from J; bases unmatched to any gene: 6. Germline CDR1 is LNHDA and CDR2 is SQIVND (reference sequence). The CDR3 is 14 residues long.

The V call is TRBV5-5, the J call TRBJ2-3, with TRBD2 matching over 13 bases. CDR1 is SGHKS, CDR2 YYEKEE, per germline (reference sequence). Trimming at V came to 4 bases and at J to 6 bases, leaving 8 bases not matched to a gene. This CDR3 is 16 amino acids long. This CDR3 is CASSGTSGRAGDTQYF. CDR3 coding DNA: TGTGCCAGCAGCGGTACTAGCGGGAGGGCCGGGGATACGCAGTATTTT.

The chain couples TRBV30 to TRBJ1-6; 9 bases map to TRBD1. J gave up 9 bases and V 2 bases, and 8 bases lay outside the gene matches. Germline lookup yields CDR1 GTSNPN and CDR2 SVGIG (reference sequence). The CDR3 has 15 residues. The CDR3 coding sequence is TGTGCCTGGAGTACACCCGGGACAGGGAGTTCACCCCTCCACTTT. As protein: CAWSTPGTGSSPLHF.

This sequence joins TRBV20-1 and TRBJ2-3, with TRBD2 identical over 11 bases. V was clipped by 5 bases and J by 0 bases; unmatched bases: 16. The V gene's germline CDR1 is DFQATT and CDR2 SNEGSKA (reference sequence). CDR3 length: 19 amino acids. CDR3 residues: CSARATSGTLPGSTDTQYF. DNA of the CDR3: TGCAGTGCTCGTGCGACTAGCGGGACCCTACCGGGAAGCACAGATACGCAGTATTTT.

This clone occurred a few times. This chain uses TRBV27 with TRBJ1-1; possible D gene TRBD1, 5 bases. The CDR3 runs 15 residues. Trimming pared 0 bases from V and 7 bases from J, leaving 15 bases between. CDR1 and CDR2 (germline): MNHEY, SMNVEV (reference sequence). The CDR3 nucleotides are TGTGCCAGCAGTTTATCTACAGGCGCGAGGAATGAAGCTTTCTTT. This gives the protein CASSLSTGARNEAFF.

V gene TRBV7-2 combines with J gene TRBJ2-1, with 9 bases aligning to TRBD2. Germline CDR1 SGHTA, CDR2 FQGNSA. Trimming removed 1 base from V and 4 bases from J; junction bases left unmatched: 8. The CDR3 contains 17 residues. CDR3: CASSLVASGMLYNEQFF. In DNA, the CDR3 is TGTGCCAGCAGCTTAGTGGCTAGCGGGATGCTTTACAATGAGCAGTTCTTC.

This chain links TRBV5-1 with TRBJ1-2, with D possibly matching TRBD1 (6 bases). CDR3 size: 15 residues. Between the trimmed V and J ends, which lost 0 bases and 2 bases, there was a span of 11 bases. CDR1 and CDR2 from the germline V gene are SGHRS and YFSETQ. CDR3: CASSLAQTGNYGYTF. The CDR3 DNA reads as TGCGCCAGCAGCTTGGCCCAGACAGGCAACTATGGCTACACCTTC.

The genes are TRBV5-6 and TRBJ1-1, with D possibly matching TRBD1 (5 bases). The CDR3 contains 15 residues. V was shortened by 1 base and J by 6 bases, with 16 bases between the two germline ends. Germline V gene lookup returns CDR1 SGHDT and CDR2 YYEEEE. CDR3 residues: CASSLRVYGGAEAFF. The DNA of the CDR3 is TGTGCCAGCAGCTTGCGAGTGTACGGGGGGGCTGAAGCTTTCTTT.

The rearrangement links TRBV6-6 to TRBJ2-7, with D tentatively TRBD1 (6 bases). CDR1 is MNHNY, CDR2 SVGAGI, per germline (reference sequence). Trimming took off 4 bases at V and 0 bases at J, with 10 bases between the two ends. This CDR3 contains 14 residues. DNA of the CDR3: TGTGCCAGCAGTTTCCGGGACACCTCCTACGAGCAGTACTTC. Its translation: CASSFRDTSYEQYF.

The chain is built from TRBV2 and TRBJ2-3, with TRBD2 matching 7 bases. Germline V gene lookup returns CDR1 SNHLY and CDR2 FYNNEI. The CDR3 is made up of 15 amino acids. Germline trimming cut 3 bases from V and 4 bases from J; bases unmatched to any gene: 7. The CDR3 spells CASSDGLVRADTQYF. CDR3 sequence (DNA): TGTGCCAGCAGTGATGGACTAGTAAGGGCAGATACGCAGTATTTT. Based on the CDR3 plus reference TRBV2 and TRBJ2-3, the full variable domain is EPEVTQTPSHQVTQMGQEVILRCVPISNHLYFYWYRQILGQKVEFLVSFYNNEISEKSEIFDDQFSVERPDGSNFTLKIRSTKLEDSAMYFCASSDGLVRADTQYFGPGTRLTVL.

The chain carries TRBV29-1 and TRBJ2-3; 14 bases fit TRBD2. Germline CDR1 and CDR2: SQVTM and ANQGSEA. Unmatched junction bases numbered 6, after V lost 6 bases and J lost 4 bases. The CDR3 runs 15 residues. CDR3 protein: CSVRLAGGPPDTQYF. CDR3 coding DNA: TGCAGCGTACGACTAGCGGGAGGGCCCCCAGATACGCAGTATTTT.

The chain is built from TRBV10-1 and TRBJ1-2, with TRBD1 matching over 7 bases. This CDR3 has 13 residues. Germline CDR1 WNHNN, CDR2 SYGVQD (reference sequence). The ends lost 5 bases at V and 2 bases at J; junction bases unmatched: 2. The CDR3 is CASSPTGNYGYTF. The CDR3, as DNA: TGCGCCAGCAGTCCGACAGGGAACTATGGCTACACCTTC.

The CDR3: CASSLWREGEGTRKLFF. CDR3 nucleotide sequence: TGCGCCAGCAGCCTCTGGAGGGAGGGGGAGGGGACGAGAAAACTGTTTTTT. This sequence joins TRBV4-3 and TRBJ1-4, with a possible D match to TRBD1 (6 bases). Germline lookup yields CDR1 LGHNA and CDR2 YSLEER. The CDR3 sequence is 17 residues long. V lost 4 bases and J lost 10, with 25 bases in between.

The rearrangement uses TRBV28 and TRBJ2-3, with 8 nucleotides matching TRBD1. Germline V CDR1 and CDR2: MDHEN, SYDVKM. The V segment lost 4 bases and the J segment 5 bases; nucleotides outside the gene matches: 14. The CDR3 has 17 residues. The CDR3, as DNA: TGTGCCAGCAGTTCGAACCTAATGGACAGGGCCCAAGATACGCAGTATTTT. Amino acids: CASSSNLMDRAQDTQYF.

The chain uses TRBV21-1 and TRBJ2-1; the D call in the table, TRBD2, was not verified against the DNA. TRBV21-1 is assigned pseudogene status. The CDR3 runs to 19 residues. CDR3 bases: TGTGCCAGCAGCAAAGCGCTTGGGACTAGTCGCGTCACCTACAATGAGCAGTTCTTC. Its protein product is CASSKALGTSRVTYNEQFF.